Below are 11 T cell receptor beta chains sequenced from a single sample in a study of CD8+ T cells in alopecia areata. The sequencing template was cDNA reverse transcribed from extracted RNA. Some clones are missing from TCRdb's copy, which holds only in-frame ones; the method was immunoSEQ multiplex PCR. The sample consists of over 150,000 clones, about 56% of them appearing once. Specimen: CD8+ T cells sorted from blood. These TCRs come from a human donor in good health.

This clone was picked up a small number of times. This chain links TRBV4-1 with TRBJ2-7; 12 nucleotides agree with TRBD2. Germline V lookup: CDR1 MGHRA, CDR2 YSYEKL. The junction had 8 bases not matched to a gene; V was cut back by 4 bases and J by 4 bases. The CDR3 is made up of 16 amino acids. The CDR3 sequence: CASSPSTSGGSYEQYF. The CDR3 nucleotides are TGCGCCAGCAGCCCATCGACTAGCGGGGGATCGTACGAGCAGTACTTC.

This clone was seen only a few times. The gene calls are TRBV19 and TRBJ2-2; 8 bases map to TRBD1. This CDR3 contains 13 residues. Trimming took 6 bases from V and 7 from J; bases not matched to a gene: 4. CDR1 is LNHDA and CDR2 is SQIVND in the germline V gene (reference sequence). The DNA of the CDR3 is TGTGCCAGTAGCTTCGGACAGGGCGGGGAGCTGTTTTTT. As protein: CASSFGQGGELFF.

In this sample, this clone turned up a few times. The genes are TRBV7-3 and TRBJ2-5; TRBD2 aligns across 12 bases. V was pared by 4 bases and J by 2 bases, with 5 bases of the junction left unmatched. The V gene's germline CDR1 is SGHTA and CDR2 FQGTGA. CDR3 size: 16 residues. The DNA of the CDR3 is TGTGCCAGCAGCTCCGGACTAGCGGGGCCTCAAGAGACCCAGTACTTC. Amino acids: CASSSGLAGPQETQYF.

CDR3 residues: CASSLLHILQETQYF. Here the CDR3 DNA reads TGTGCCAGCAGCTTGTTACACATCCTACAAGAGACCCAGTACTTC. The V and J genes are TRBV7-6 and TRBJ2-5, with D hard to call. The CDR3 has 15 amino acids. Germline lookup yields CDR1 SGHVS and CDR2 FNYEAQ. V lost 3 bases, J lost 2 bases, and 13 bases lay in between.

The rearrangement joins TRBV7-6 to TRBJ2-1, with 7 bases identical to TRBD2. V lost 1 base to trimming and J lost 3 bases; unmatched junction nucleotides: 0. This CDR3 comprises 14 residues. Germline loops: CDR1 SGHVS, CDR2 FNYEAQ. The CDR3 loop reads CASSLGGGYNEQFF. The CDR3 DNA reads TGTGCCAGCAGCTTAGGGGGGGGCTACAATGAGCAGTTCTTC.

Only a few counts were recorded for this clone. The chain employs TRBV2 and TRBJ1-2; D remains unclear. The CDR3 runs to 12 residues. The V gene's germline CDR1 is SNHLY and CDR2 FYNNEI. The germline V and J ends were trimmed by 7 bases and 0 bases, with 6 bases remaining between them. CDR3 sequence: CASNGANYGYTF. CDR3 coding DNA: TGTGCCAGCAATGGGGCTAACTATGGCTACACCTTC. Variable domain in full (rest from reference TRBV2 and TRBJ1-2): EPEVTQTPSHQVTQMGQEVILRCVPISNHLYFYWYRQILGQKVEFLVSFYNNEISEKSEIFDDQFSVERPDGSNFTLKIRSTKLEDSAMYFCASNGANYGYTFGSGTRLTVV.

In nucleotides, the CDR3 is TGCGCCAGCAGCCAAAGGACGCTCACAGATACGCAGTATTTT. The encoded protein is CASSQRTLTDTQYF. The genes are TRBV4-1 and TRBJ2-3; the D is unclear. CDR1 and CDR2 from the germline V gene are MGHRA and YSYEKL. V shed 2 bases and J shed 2 bases, with 8 bases lying between them. This CDR3 is built from 14 residues.

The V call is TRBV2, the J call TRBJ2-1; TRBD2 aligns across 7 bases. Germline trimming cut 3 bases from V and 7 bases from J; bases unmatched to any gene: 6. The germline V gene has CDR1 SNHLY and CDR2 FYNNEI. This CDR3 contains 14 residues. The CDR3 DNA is TGTGCCAGCAGTGACCCCCGGGACTATAATGAGCAGTTCTTC. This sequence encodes CASSDPRDYNEQFF.

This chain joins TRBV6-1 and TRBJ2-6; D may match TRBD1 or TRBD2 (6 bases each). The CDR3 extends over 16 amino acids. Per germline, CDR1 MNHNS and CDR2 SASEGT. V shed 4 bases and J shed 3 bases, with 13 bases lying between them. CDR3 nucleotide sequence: TGTGCCAGCAGTGGTCGGGGGCACCTTGGGGCCAACGTCCTGACTTTC. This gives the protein CASSGRGHLGANVLTF.

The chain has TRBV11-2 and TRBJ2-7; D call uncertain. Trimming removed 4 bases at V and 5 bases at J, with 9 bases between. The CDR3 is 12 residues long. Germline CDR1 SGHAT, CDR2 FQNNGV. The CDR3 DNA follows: TGTGCCAGCAGCTCCCTGGGGAACGAGCAGTACTTC. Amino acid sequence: CASSSLGNEQYF.

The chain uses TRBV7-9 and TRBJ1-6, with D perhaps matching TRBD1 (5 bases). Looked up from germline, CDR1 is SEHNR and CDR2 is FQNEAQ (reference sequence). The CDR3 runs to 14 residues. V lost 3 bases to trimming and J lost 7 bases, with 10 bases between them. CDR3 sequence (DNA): TGTGCCAGCAGCTTGGGGGATTTCAATTCACCCCTCCACTTT. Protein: CASSLGDFNSPLHF.